Following are 2 T cell receptor beta chains from one sample sequenced in a study of OX40 agonist ivuxolimab in advanced cancers. The library was made by the immunoSEQ multiplex PCR assay. TCRdb obtained this table from immuneACCESS and retained in-frame rearrangements with V and J assigned. These tables miss some clones; where compared with another copy, unresolved V genes account for less than half of the shortfall, and the remainder is unexplained. The sample table lists tens of thousands of clones, roughly 84% of them with a count of one. Roughly 6.6% of the sample goes to the ten largest clones. The sample here was CD4+ or CD8+ T cells sorted from blood, taken in a trial of the OX40 agonist ivuxolimab. The receptors stem from an adult with an advanced solid tumor such as melanoma, head and neck, liver or kidney cancer.

The chain joins TRBV21-1 to TRBJ2-7; the table's D call, TRBD1, has no DNA check behind it. TRBV21-1 is an annotated pseudogene. This CDR3 is 21 amino acids long. The CDR3 protein is CASSKATTRDRGIERGHEQYF. CDR3 nucleotide sequence: TGTGCCAGCAGCAAAGCAACTACCCGGGACAGGGGCATCGAAAGGGGTCACGAGCAGTACTTC.

V usage is TRBV5-4 and J usage is TRBJ1-4; D is unclear. Deletions cut 0 bases from V and 0 bases from J, with 6 bases between. This CDR3 comprises 15 residues. Germline V lookup: CDR1 SGHNT, CDR2 YYREEE (reference sequence). The CDR3 spells CASSLAQTTNEKLFF. For the CDR3, the DNA is TGTGCCAGCAGCTTGGCACAGACAACTAATGAAAAACTGTTTTTT.